This record concerns one T cell receptor (beta chain) sequence. No antigen is known for it. With 3 bases clipped from V and 10 bases from J, the junction kept 6 bases outside the gene matches. Germline-derived CDR1 and CDR2 are WNHNN and SYGVQD (reference sequence). The CDR3 length is 14 residues. The data were taken from a study of radiotherapy plus CTLA-4 blockade in lung cancer. Some clones are missing from TCRdb's copy, which holds only in-frame ones; the method was immunoSEQ multiplex PCR. The table has tens of thousands of clones, 70% to 80% seen once. Findings of the study overall: Early clonal dynamics of blood T cells, together with interferon-beta, were reported as the best response predictor.

The V call is TRBV10-1, the J call TRBJ1-6; the match to TRBD1 covers 7 bases. The clonotype was recovered from a human donor with non-small cell lung cancer who had a complete response to radiotherapy plus ipilimumab. Sequencing used peripheral blood, obtained from a patient treated with radiotherapy plus ipilimumab. CDR3 sequence: CASSDGTGVSPLHF. In DNA form, the CDR3 reads TGCGCCAGCAGTGACGGTACAGGGGTCTCACCCCTCCACTTT.